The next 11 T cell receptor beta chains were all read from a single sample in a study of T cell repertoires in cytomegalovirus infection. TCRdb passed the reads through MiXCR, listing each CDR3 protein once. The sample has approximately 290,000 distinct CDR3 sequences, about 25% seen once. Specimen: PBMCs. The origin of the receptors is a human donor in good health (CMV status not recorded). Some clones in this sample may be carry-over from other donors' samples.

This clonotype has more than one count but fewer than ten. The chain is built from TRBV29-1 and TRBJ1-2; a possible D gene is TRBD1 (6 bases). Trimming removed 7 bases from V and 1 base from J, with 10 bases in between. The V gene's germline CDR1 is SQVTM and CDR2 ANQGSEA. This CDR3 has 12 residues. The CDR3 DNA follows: TGCAGCGCCGGGACATTTAACTATGGCTACACCTTC. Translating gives CSAGTFNYGYTF.

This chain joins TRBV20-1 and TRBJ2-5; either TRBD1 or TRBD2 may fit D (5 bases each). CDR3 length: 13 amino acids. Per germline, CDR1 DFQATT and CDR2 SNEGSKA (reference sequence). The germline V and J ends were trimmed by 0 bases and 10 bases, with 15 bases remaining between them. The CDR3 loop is CSARDYQVGDQYF. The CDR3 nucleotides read TGCAGTGCTAGAGATTACCAGGTGGGGGACCAGTACTTC.

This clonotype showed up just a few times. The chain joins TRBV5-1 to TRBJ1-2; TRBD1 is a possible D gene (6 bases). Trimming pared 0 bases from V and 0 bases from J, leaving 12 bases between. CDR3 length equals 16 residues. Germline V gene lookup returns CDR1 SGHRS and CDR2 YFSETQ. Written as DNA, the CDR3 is TGCGCCAGCAGCTTGGTGGCAGGGGCTGCTAACTATGGCTACACCTTC. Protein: CASSLVAGAANYGYTF.

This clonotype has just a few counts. The CDR3 DNA follows: TGTGCCAGCAGCGGGACTAGGTACACCGGGGAGCTGTTTTTT. Translation gives CASSGTRYTGELFF. The rearrangement links TRBV11-2 to TRBJ2-2, with 8 nucleotides matching TRBD2. J was trimmed by 3 bases and V by 5 bases; bases with no gene match: 2. Germline CDR1 SGHAT, CDR2 FQNNGV. CDR3 length: 14 amino acids.

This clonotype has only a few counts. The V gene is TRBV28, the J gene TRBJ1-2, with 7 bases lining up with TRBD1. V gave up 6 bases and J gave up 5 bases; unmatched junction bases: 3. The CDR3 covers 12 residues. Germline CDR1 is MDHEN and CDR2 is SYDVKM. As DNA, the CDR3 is TGTGCCAGCAGCGGACAGGCTTATGGCTACACCTTC. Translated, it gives CASSGQAYGYTF.

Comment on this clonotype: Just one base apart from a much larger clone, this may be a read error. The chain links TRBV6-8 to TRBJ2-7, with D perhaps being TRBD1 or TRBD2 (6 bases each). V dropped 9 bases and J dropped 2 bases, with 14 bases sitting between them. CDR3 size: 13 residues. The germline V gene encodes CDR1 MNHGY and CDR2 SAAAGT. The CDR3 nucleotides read TGTGCCAGAAGGCGGGACACAGCCTACGAGCAGTACTTC. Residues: CARRRDTAYEQYF.

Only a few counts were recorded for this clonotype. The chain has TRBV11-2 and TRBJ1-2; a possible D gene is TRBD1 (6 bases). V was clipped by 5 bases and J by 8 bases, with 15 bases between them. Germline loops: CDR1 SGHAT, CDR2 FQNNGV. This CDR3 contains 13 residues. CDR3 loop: CASSPGTLGGYTF. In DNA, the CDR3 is TGTGCCAGCAGCCCCGGGACACTGGGGGGCTACACCTTC.

CDR3 amino acids: CAISEGRGAFF. The CDR3 DNA follows: TGTGCCATCAGCGAAGGGCGAGGGGCTTTCTTT. The V call is TRBV28, the J call TRBJ1-1, with unresolved D. The ends were cut back, 10 bases at V and 11 bases at J, with 17 bases in the middle. Germline lookup yields CDR1 MDHEN and CDR2 SYDVKM. The CDR3 is 11 amino acids.

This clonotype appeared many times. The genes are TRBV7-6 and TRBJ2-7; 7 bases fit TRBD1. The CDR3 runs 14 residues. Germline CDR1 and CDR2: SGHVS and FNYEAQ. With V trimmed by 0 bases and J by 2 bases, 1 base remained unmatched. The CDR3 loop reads CASSLATGTYEQYF. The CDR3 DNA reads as TGTGCCAGCAGCTTAGCGACAGGGACCTACGAGCAGTACTTC.

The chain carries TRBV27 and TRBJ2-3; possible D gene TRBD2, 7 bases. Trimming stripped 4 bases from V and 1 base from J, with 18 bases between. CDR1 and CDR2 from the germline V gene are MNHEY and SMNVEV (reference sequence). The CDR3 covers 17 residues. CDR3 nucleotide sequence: TGTGCCAGCAGTTCCCCAAGGGGGGGCTCTGGCACAGATACGCAGTATTTT. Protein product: CASSSPRGGSGTDTQYF.

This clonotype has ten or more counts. DNA for the CDR3: TGTGCCAGCAAAACCGATATTAACACTGAAGCTTTCTTT. It yields the protein CASKTDINTEAFF. This rearrangement joins TRBV7-8 to TRBJ1-1; unclear D gene. The germline gives CDR1 SGHVS, CDR2 FQNEAQ. V dropped 7 bases and J dropped 2 bases, with 11 bases sitting between them. The CDR3 is 13 residues long.